The 18 T cell receptor beta chains below come from one sample, sequenced in a study of T cells in Graves' hyperthyroidism and ophthalmopathy. The TCR beta CDR3 regions underwent amplification using RNA transcripts as the source. The study used the HTBI primer set for a first-round RT-PCR of the TCR CDR3. In TCRdb, the multiplex PCR reads were re-called with MiXCR into one record per CDR3 protein. The sample has about 290,000 distinct CDR3 sequences, about an eighth seen once. Sequencing input: blood. These receptors all stem from a woman aged 35 to 49 with Graves' hyperthyroidism.

Many counts were recorded for this clonotype. Being one base from a much bigger clone, this may be a read error. The J gene is TRBJ2-3, the V gene TRBV12-3 or TRBV12-4, with 13 bases that match TRBD2. The V and J ends lost 6 bases and 3 bases, in that order; junction bases with no gene match: 3. There are 15 residues in the CDR3. The DNA of the CDR3 is TGTGCCAGCAGGCCGGGACTAGCGGGGACAGATACGCAGTATTTT. Translating it yields CASRPGLAGTDTQYF.

The table lists this clonotype with many counts. The rearrangement links TRBV11-2 to TRBJ1-4; 10 nucleotides match TRBD1. The CDR3 length is 17 residues. The trim removed 1 base at V and 4 bases at J, leaving 6 bases unmatched. CDR1 is SGHAT, CDR2 FQNNGV, per germline. The CDR3 protein is CASSLVGTGALNEKLFF. The CDR3, as DNA: TGTGCCAGCAGCTTAGTCGGGACAGGGGCCCTTAATGAAAAACTGTTTTTT.

This clonotype was counted at least ten times. This sequence joins TRBV2 and TRBJ2-2; weak D call: TRBD1 (5 bases). CDR3 length: 13 amino acids. The V end was cut by 4 bases, the J end by 7 bases, with 10 bases between. Germline CDR1 reads SNHLY; CDR2 reads FYNNEI. CDR3 sequence: CASSGGPYGELFF. The CDR3 DNA sequence: TGTGCCAGCAGTGGGGGCCCCTACGGGGAGCTGTTTTTT.

The table lists this clonotype with many counts. This rearrangement joins TRBV28 to TRBJ2-1, with 7 bases lining up with TRBD1. With V trimmed by 4 bases and J by 10 bases, 10 bases remained unmatched. The CDR3 covers 14 residues. The germline V gene has CDR1 MDHEN and CDR2 SYDVKM. In DNA form, the CDR3 reads TGTGCCAGCAGTTCCCTACGCCTACAGGGGGAGCAGTTCTTC. Translated: CASSSLRLQGEQFF.

There are many counts of this clonotype. The chain employs TRBV4-1 and TRBJ2-1, with TRBD1 as a possible D gene (7 bases). This CDR3 has 16 residues. Deletions cut 1 base from V and 8 bases from J, with 18 bases between. The V gene's germline CDR1 is MGHRA and CDR2 YSYEKL. CDR3 nucleotides: TGCGCCAGCAGCCAAGGGGCGGGACTCCAGGGGGATGAGCAGTTCTTC. Encoded protein: CASSQGAGLQGDEQFF.

This clonotype was observed many times. V is TRBV7-8 and J is TRBJ2-5; TRBD1 matches 8 bases. V trimming: 4 bases; J trimming: 3 bases; junction bases outside the gene matches: 4. The V gene's germline CDR1 is SGHVS and CDR2 FQNEAQ. The CDR3 spans 14 residues. CDR3 sequence: CASSSGQGKETQYF. CDR3 coding DNA: TGTGCCAGCAGCTCTGGACAGGGAAAAGAGACCCAGTACTTC. The full variable domain, in which reference TRBV7-8 and TRBJ2-5 provide the parts outside the CDR3, is GAGVSQSPRYKVAKRGQDVALRCDPISGHVSLFWYQQALGQGPEFLTYFQNEAQLDKSGLPSDRFFAERPEGSVSTLKIQRTQQEDSAVYLCASSSGQGKETQYFGPGTRLLVL.

This clonotype has at least ten counts. This sequence joins TRBV6-1 and TRBJ1-5; tentatively, D is TRBD1 (5 bases). This CDR3 is built from 16 residues. Trimming stripped 4 bases from V and 1 base from J, with 14 bases between. The germline CDR1 and CDR2 sequences are MNHNS and SASEGT. CDR3 sequence: CASSARGPGSNQPQHF. The CDR3 DNA reads as TGTGCCAGCAGTGCTCGGGGCCCGGGAAGCAATCAGCCCCAGCATTTT.

For this clonotype: A read error may be the cause here, since a much bigger clone is one base away. V usage is TRBV7-9 and J usage is TRBJ2-1, with TRBD2 as a possible D gene (6 bases). The length of the CDR3 is 14 residues. The germline CDR1 and CDR2 sequences are SEHNR and FQNEAQ (reference sequence). DNA of the CDR3: TGTGTCAGCAGCCCCACTAGCCCCTACAATGAGCAGTTCTTC. This codes for CVSSPTSPYNEQFF.

This clonotype appeared many times. The chain couples TRBV2 to TRBJ1-1; D ambiguous. Deletions cut 2 bases from V and 8 bases from J, with 6 bases between. Per the germline V gene, CDR1 is SNHLY and CDR2 is FYNNEI. CDR3 length: 11 amino acids. Here the CDR3 DNA reads TGTGCCAGCAGTGAAAGAGGAGAAGCTTTCTTT. Translating gives CASSERGEAFF.

This clonotype was seen a handful of times. This chain uses TRBV4-1 with TRBJ2-3; TRBD2 agrees at 11 bases. The CDR3 extends over 18 amino acids. Trimming removed 0 bases from V and 4 bases from J; junction bases left unmatched: 9. CDR1 and CDR2 from the germline V gene are MGHRA and YSYEKL. The CDR3 loop reads CASSQDRTSGFNPDTQYF. The CDR3 bases are TGCGCCAGCAGCCAAGATAGGACTAGCGGGTTCAATCCAGATACGCAGTATTTT.

This clonotype was picked up a small number of times. The V and J genes are TRBV9 and TRBJ2-1; 10 nucleotides match TRBD2. J was trimmed by 8 bases and V by 3 bases; bases with no gene match: 8. The germline gives CDR1 SGDLS, CDR2 YYNGEE. This CDR3 region has 15 residues. The CDR3 protein is CASSAAASGSDEQFF. The DNA for the CDR3 is TGTGCCAGCAGCGCCGCGGCTAGCGGGAGCGATGAGCAGTTCTTC.

This clonotype came up a few times. The chain has TRBV30 and TRBJ2-7; D gene unclear. The V end lost 3 bases, the J end lost 1 base, and 10 bases lay between the germline ends. CDR3 length: 13 amino acids. Per the germline V gene, CDR1 is GTSNPN and CDR2 is SVGIG (reference sequence). The CDR3: CAWSPEGSYEQYF. Here the CDR3 DNA reads TGTGCCTGGAGCCCAGAAGGGTCCTACGAGCAGTACTTC.

The chain joins TRBV20-1 to TRBJ1-5, with TRBD1 as a possible D gene (5 bases). The germline V gene encodes CDR1 DFQATT and CDR2 SNEGSKA (reference sequence). V was cut by 5 bases and J by 5 bases, with 19 bases left in between. CDR3 length equals 15 residues. The CDR3 loop reads CSALGEGQGDQPQHF. CDR3 coding DNA: TGCAGTGCTCTAGGGGAGGGGCAGGGCGATCAGCCCCAGCATTTT.

About this clonotype: This may be a read error, as it is one base from a much larger clone. V is TRBV2 and J is TRBJ2-5; D may be TRBD2 (5 bases). The germline V gene has CDR1 SNHLY and CDR2 FYNNEI. The CDR3 is 11 amino acids. The CDR3 protein is CASAIGETQCF. CDR3 nucleotides: TGTGCCAGTGCTATCGGGGAGACCCAGTGCTTC. Complete variable domain (other parts from reference TRBV2 and TRBJ2-5): EPEVTQTPSHQVTQMGQEVILRCVPISNHLYFYWYRQILGQKVEFLVSFYNNEISEKSEIFDDQFSVERPDGSNFTLKIRSTKLEDSAMYFCASAIGETQCFGPGTRLLVL.

This clonotype was detected many times. The chain links TRBV14 to TRBJ1-6; D is unresolved. V was cut by 0 bases and J by 9 bases, with 6 bases left in between. CDR3 length: 13 amino acids. CDR1 is SGHDN, CDR2 FVKESK, per germline. In nucleotides, the CDR3 is TGTGCCAGCAGCCAAGATGTGACTTCACCCCTCCACTTT. This translates into CASSQDVTSPLHF.

In this sample, this clonotype turned up a few times. The V gene is TRBV19, the J gene TRBJ1-4, with 7 bases matching TRBD1. This CDR3 comprises 15 residues. V was pared by 3 bases and J by 4 bases, with 5 bases of the junction left unmatched. Germline V lookup: CDR1 LNHDA, CDR2 SQIVND (reference sequence). The CDR3 region has the DNA TGTGCCAGTAGTATCGGGGGGACAGTTAATGAAAAACTGTTTTTT. It codes for CASSIGGTVNEKLFF.

The chain employs TRBV5-1 and TRBJ2-7, with 7 bases matching TRBD1. Germline trimming cut 0 bases from V and 1 base from J; bases unmatched to any gene: 4. CDR3 length: 15 amino acids. Germline-derived CDR1 and CDR2 are SGHRS and YFSETQ. CDR3 sequence (DNA): TGCGCCAGCAGCTTGGTTCCGGACAGGTCCTACGAGCAGTACTTC. Translation gives CASSLVPDRSYEQYF.

The genes are TRBV12-3 or TRBV12-4 and TRBJ1-5; 7 bases fit TRBD1. V was clipped by 6 bases and J by 4 bases; unmatched bases: 9. This CDR3 spans 15 amino acids. CDR3 nucleotide sequence: TGTGCCAGCAGCCCCGGAGGGGGCCTTAATCAGCCCCAGCATTTT. Protein product: CASSPGGGLNQPQHF.